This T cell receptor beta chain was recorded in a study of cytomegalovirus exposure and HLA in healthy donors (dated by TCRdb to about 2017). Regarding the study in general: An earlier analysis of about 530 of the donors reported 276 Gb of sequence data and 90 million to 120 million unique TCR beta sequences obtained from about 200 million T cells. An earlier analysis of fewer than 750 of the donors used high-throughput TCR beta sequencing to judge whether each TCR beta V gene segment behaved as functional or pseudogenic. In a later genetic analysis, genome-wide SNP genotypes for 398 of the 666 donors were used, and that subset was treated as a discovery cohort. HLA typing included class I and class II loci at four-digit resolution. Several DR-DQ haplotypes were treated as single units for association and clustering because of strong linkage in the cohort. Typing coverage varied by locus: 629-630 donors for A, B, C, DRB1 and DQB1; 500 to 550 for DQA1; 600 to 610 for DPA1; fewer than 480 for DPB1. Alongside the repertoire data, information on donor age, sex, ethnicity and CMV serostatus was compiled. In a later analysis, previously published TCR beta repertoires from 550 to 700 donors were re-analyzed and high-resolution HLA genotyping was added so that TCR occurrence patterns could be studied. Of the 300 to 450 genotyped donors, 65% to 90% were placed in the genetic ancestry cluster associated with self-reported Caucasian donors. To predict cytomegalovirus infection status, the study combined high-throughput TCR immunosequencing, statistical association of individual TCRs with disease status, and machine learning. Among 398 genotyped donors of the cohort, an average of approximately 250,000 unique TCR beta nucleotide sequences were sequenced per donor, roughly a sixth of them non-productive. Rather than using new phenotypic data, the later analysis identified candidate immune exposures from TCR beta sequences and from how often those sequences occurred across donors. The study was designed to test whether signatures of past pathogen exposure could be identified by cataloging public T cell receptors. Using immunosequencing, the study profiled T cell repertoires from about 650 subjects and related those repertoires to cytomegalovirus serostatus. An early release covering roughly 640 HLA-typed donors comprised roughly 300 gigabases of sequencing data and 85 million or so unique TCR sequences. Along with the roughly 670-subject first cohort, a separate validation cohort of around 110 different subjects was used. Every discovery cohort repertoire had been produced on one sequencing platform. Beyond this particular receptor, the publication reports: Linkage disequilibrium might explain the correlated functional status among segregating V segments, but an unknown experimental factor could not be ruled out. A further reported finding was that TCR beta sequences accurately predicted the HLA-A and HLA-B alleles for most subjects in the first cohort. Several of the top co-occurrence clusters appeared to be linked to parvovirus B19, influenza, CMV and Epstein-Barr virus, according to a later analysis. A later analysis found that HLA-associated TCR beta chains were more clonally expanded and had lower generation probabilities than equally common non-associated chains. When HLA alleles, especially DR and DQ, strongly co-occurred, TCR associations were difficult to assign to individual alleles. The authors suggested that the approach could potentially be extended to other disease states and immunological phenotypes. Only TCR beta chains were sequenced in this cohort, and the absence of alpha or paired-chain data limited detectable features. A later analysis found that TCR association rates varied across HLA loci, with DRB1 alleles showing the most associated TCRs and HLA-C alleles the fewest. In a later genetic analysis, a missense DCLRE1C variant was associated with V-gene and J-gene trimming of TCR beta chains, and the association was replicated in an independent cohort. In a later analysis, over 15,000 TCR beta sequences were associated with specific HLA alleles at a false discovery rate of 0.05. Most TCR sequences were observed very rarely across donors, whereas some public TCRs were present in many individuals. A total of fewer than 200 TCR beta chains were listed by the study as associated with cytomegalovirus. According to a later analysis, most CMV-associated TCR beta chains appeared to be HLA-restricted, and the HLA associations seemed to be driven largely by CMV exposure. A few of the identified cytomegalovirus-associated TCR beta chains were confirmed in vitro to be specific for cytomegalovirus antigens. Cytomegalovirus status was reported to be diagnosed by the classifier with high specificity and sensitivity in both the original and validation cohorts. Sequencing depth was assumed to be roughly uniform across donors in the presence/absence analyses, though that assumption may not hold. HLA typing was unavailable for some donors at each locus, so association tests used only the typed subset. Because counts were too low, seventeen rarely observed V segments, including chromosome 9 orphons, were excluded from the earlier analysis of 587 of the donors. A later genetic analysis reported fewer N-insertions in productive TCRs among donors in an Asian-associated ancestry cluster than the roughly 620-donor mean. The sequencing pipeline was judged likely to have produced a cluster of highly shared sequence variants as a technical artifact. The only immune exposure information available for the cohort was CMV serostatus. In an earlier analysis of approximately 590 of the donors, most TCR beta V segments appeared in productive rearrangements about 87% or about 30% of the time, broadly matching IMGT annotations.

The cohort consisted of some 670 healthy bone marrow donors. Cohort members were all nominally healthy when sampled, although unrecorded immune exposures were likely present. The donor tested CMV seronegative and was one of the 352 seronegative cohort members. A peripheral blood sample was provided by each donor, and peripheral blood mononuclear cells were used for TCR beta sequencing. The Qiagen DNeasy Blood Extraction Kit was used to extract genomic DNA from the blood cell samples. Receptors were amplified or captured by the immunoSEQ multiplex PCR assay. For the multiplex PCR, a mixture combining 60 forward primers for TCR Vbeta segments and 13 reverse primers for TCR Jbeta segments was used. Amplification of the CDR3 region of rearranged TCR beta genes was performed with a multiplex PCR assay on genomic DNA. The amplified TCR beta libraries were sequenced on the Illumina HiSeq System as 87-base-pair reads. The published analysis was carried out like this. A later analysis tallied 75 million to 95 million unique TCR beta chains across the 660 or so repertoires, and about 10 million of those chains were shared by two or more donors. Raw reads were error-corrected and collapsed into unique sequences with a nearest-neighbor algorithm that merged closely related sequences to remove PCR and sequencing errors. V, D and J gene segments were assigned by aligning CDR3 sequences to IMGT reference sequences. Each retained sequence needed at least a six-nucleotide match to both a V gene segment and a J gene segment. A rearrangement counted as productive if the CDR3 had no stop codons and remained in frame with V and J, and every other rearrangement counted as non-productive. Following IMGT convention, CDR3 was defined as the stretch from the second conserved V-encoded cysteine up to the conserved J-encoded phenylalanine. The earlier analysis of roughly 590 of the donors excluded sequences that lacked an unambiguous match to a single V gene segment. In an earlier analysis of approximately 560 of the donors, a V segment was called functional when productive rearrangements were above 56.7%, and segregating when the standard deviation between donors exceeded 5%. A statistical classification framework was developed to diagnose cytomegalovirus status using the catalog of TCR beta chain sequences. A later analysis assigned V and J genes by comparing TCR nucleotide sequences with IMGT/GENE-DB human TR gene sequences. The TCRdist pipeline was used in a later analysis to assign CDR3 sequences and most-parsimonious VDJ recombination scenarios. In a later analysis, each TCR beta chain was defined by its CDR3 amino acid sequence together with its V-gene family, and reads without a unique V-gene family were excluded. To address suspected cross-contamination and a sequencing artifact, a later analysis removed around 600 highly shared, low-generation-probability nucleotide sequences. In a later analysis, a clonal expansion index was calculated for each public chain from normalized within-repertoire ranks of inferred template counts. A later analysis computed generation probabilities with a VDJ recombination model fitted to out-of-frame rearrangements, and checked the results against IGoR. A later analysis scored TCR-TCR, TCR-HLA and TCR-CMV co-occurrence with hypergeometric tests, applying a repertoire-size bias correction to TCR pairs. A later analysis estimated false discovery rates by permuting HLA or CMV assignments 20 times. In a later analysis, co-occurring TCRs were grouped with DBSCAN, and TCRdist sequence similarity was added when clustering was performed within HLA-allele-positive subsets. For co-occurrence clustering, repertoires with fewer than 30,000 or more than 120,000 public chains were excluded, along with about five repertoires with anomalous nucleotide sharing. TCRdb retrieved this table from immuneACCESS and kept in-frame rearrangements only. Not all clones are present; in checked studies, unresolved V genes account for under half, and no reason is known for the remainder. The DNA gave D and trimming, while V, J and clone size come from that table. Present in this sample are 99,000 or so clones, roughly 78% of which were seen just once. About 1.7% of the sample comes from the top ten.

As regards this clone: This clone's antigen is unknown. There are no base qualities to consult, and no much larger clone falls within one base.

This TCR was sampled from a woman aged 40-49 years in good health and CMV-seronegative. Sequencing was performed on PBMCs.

This receptor carries the CDR3 CASSPGGWYEQYF. In nucleotides, the sequence is TGCGCCAGCAGCCCAGGGGGCTGGTACGAGCAGTACTTC. The receptor chain draws on TRBV4-1 and TRBJ2-7; a stretch of 8 junction bases matches TRBD1. At the junction V is shortened by 4 bases and J by 4 bases; bases outside the gene matches: 3. The cysteine opens and the phenylalanine closes a CDR3 of 13 amino acids. The entry retains the CDR3 DNA only, 39 bases that are in frame from base 1. As encoded in the germline V gene, CDR1 is MGHRA while CDR2 is YSYEKL.